Listed here are 32 T cell receptor beta chains from one sample, sequenced in a study of T cells in Graves' hyperthyroidism and ophthalmopathy. RNA transcripts provided the source from which TCR beta CDR3 regions were amplified. The primer set for the first-round RT-PCR of the TCR CDR3 was HTBI. TCRdb re-called the multiplex PCR reads through MiXCR, storing one row per CDR3 protein. This sample has nearly 750,000 distinct CDR3 sequences, with 35% found just once. Specimen: blood. These receptors came from a woman in her forties with Graves' hyperthyroidism.

This clonotype was found many times. The chain recombines TRBV7-2 with TRBJ2-5, with D unresolved. Trimming took off 2 bases at V and 5 bases at J, with 12 bases between the two ends. The germline gives CDR1 SGHTA, CDR2 FQGNSA. This CDR3 spans 14 amino acids. The CDR3 nucleotides read TGTGCCAGCAGCTTACGGACCCCAAGGGAGACCCAGTACTTC. Protein product: CASSLRTPRETQYF.

V usage is TRBV10-3 and J usage is TRBJ1-5; no clear D. Trimming took 4 bases from V and 3 from J, leaving 10 bases between them. The CDR3 totals 14 residues. CDR1 ENHRY and CDR2 SYGVKD come from the germline V gene. The DNA of the CDR3 is TGTGCCATCAGTGCTAGCCGGTACAATCAGCCCCAGCATTTT. It specifies CAISASRYNQPQHF.

This clonotype was recorded many times. This chain connects TRBV5-1 to TRBJ1-5; 9 bases are shared with TRBD1. V was pared by 4 bases and J by 2 bases, with 4 bases of the junction left unmatched. The CDR3 consists of 15 residues. Germline loops: CDR1 SGHRS, CDR2 YFSETQ. CDR3 loop: CASSEQGAGNQPQHF. CDR3 sequence (DNA): TGCGCCAGCAGCGAACAGGGGGCCGGCAATCAGCCCCAGCATTTT. The variable domain in full, completed from reference TRBV5-1 and TRBJ1-5, reads KAGVTQTPRYLIKTRGQQVTLSCSPISGHRSVSWYQQTPGQGLQFLFEYFSETQRNKGNFPGRFSGRQFSNSRSEMNVSTLELGDSALYLCASSEQGAGNQPQHFGDGTRLSIL.

Remarks on this clonotype: Just one base apart from a much larger clone, this may be a read error. The chain links TRBV6-1 to TRBJ1-5, with D possibly matching TRBD1 (5 bases). CDR1 and CDR2 (germline): MNHNS, SASEGT. The length of the CDR3 is 14 residues. V lost 4 bases to trimming and J lost 10 bases, with 17 bases between them. DNA for the CDR3: TGTGCCAGCAGTGGGGGCCTCGAGGTCGATCCCCAGCATTTT. Encoded protein: CASSGGLEVDPQHF.

This clonotype has only a few counts. The chain links TRBV7-9 to TRBJ1-3; unclear D gene. The CDR3 is 16 amino acids. V was cut by 6 bases and J by 0 bases, with 15 bases left in between. Germline values: CDR1 SEHNR, CDR2 FQNEAQ (reference sequence). The CDR3 nucleotides read TGTGCCAGCAGGGACGGACGGAGTTTCTCTGGAAACACCATATATTTT. Encoded protein: CASRDGRSFSGNTIYF.

This clonotype was detected many times. V gene TRBV10-3 combines with J gene TRBJ2-7, with TRBD1 as a possible D gene (6 bases). The germline V gene encodes CDR1 ENHRY and CDR2 SYGVKD. This CDR3 spans 14 amino acids. V lost 6 bases to trimming and J lost 0 bases, with 12 bases between them. CDR3 protein: CAIRGDIASYEQYF. The DNA of the CDR3 is TGTGCCATCAGGGGGGACATCGCCTCCTACGAGCAGTACTTC.

This chain connects TRBV5-8 to TRBJ2-7; TRBD2 matches at 8 bases. This CDR3 is built from 13 residues. V was clipped by 4 bases and J by 5 bases; unmatched bases: 5. Germline CDR1 reads SGHTS; CDR2 reads YDEGEE. The CDR3 loop reads CASSQEAGDEQYF. Written as DNA, the CDR3 is TGTGCCAGCAGCCAAGAAGCGGGGGACGAGCAGTACTTC.

This chain connects TRBV28 to TRBJ2-2, with D unclear. Germline V gene sequence: CDR1 MDHEN, CDR2 SYDVKM. The CDR3 has 12 residues. Trimming removed 6 bases at V and 4 bases at J, with 6 bases between. The CDR3 nucleotides read TGTGCCAGCAGGGGTCCCACCGGGGAGCTGTTTTTT. Its translation is CASRGPTGELFF.

J is TRBJ1-4 and V is TRBV9; 8 bases are shared with TRBD1. Germline assignment: CDR1 SGDLS and CDR2 YYNGEE. The CDR3 is 15 residues long. The ends lost 5 bases at V and 11 bases at J; junction bases unmatched: 14. CDR3: CASSYRGQGSTKLFF. The CDR3 coding sequence is TGTGCCAGCAGTTACAGAGGACAGGGATCGACTAAACTGTTTTTT.

V gene TRBV28 combines with J gene TRBJ2-7; no clear D gene. Germline CDR1 MDHEN, CDR2 SYDVKM. The V gene lost 5 bases and the J gene lost 4 bases, with 12 bases spanning the gap. This CDR3 contains 13 residues. CDR3 in amino acids: CASSPGFHYEQYF. In DNA, the CDR3 is TGTGCCAGCAGTCCCGGCTTCCATTACGAGCAGTACTTC.

This clonotype was detected many times. The chain couples TRBV2 to TRBJ2-7; 7 nucleotides match TRBD1. CDR1 and CDR2 from the germline V gene are SNHLY and FYNNEI. The CDR3 is 12 amino acids. The J segment lost 3 bases and the V segment lost 6 bases, leaving 2 bases of the junction unmatched. The CDR3, as DNA: TGTGCCAGCAGGGGACAGTACTACGAGCAGTACTTC. Residues: CASRGQYYEQYF.

This sequence joins TRBV20-1 and TRBJ2-5, with TRBD1 identical over 9 bases. After removal of 2 bases from V and 5 bases from J, the junction contained 3 bases not matched to a gene. The CDR3 covers 13 residues. Per the germline V gene, CDR1 is DFQATT and CDR2 is SNEGSKA (reference sequence). The CDR3 DNA reads TGCAGTGCTAGACTGACAGGGGGTGAGACCCAGTACTTC. Its protein product is CSARLTGGETQYF.

This chain joins TRBV7-2 and TRBJ1-3; 7 nucleotides agree with TRBD1. In germline, CDR1 is SGHTA, CDR2 FQGNSA. V shed 4 bases, J shed 3 bases, and the junction held 6 bases outside the gene matches. The CDR3 is 15 amino acids. Written as DNA, the CDR3 is TGTGCCAGCAGCTACCGGGGACAGCGTGGAAACACCATATATTTT. Translated, it gives CASSYRGQRGNTIYF.

The chain has TRBV9 and TRBJ1-1; D is undetermined. CDR3 size: 18 residues. V was trimmed by 2 bases and J by 6 bases, leaving 26 bases between them. Per the germline V gene, CDR1 is SGDLS and CDR2 is YYNGEE. CDR3 DNA: TGTGCCAGCAGCGTGATTCAGCCTTGGGGAGTCGCCGCGGCTGAAGCTTTCTTT. Protein sequence: CASSVIQPWGVAAAEAFF.

The J gene is TRBJ2-6, the V gene TRBV5-1, with D unresolved. Germline V CDR1 and CDR2: SGHRS, YFSETQ. The CDR3 runs to 17 residues. Trimming removed 2 bases at V and 1 base at J, with 13 bases between. CDR3 nucleotides: TGCGCCAGCAGCTTATCTGAGACCCCATCTGGGGCCAACGTCCTGACTTTC. Amino acids: CASSLSETPSGANVLTF.

The chain employs TRBV24-1 and TRBJ2-1; 8 bases line up with TRBD2. Germline V gene data show CDR1 as KGHDR and CDR2 as SFDVKD. The CDR3 runs to 13 residues. The junction had 1 base not matched to a gene; V was cut back by 1 base and J by 9 bases. The CDR3 sequence is CATSDFLAGEQFF. The DNA of the CDR3 is TGTGCCACCAGTGATTTCCTAGCGGGTGAGCAGTTCTTC.

This clonotype was found a few times. A read error may be the cause here, since a much bigger clone is one base away. J is TRBJ1-2 and V is TRBV2, with 7 bases fitting TRBD1. J gave up 3 bases and V 8 bases, and 12 bases lay outside the gene matches. Germline CDR1 SNHLY, CDR2 FYNNEI. CDR3 length: 15 amino acids. The CDR3 reads CASGPGTGAHYGYTF. The CDR3 nucleotides are TGTGCCAGCGGACCCGGCACAGGGGCCCACTATGGCTACACCTTC.

Only one count was recorded for this clonotype. An end of the junction does not agree with germline; a read error may underlie this. The DNA for the CDR3 is TGCAGTGCAAGAGGGACAGGGGATGGCTATGGCTACACCTTC. It is translated as CSARGTGDGYGYTF. V gene TRBV20-1 combines with J gene TRBJ1-2, with TRBD1 matching over 10 bases. The germline CDR1 and CDR2 sequences are DFQATT and SNEGSKA (reference sequence). This CDR3 is built from 14 residues.

This clonotype was counted a single time. The chain joins TRBV5-1 to TRBJ2-2; 11 positions agree with TRBD2. Germline trimming cut 5 bases from V and 2 bases from J; bases unmatched to any gene: 8. Germline loops: CDR1 SGHRS, CDR2 YFSETQ. This CDR3 has 17 amino acids. The CDR3 spells CASSVTSGGPNTGELFF. In nucleotides, the CDR3 is TGCGCCAGCAGTGTAACTAGCGGGGGACCAAACACCGGGGAGCTGTTTTTT.

The V gene is TRBV2, the J gene TRBJ2-3; 10 bases align to TRBD2. The V and J ends lost 8 bases and 4 bases, in that order; junction bases with no gene match: 9. The CDR3 length is 15 residues. Germline-derived CDR1 and CDR2 are SNHLY and FYNNEI. The CDR3 spells CASSGLAKVADTQYF. CDR3 DNA: TGTGCCAGCTCGGGACTAGCGAAAGTGGCAGATACGCAGTATTTT.

The chain uses TRBV5-6 and TRBJ1-1; D unresolved. The CDR3 is 15 amino acids. V lost 0 bases to trimming and J lost 1 base, with 10 bases between them. In germline, CDR1 is SGHDT, CDR2 YYEEEE. In nucleotides, the CDR3 is TGTGCCAGCAGCTTGGTTAACCAAAGGAACACTGAAGCTTTCTTT. Protein product: CASSLVNQRNTEAFF.

This clonotype was counted only a few times. The chain links TRBV19 to TRBJ1-1, with D possibly being TRBD1 (6 bases). There are 14 residues in the CDR3. V was cut by 6 bases and J by 6 bases, with 17 bases left in between. Germline V gene lookup returns CDR1 LNHDA and CDR2 SQIVND (reference sequence). This CDR3 is CASSPTGGDPEAFF. The CDR3 DNA follows: TGTGCCAGTAGCCCGACAGGCGGGGACCCTGAAGCTTTCTTT. The full variable domain, in which reference TRBV19 and TRBJ1-1 provide the parts outside the CDR3, is DGGITQSPKYLFRKEGQNVTLSCEQNLNHDAMYWYRQDPGQGLRLIYYSQIVNDFQKGDIAEGYSVSREKKESFPLTVTSAQKNPTAFYLCASSPTGGDPEAFFGQGTRLTVV.

This chain uses TRBV20-1 with TRBJ2-7, with TRBD2 matching 12 bases. J lost 3 bases, V lost 3 bases, and 15 bases had no gene match. The V gene's germline CDR1 is DFQATT and CDR2 SNEGSKA (reference sequence). CDR3 length: 18 residues. The CDR3 is CSARSSGTSGLPLYEQYF. The CDR3 coding sequence is TGCAGTGCTAGGTCGAGCGGGACTAGCGGGTTACCCCTCTACGAGCAGTACTTC.

The rearrangement joins TRBV28 to TRBJ1-5, with D uncertain. This CDR3 has 15 residues. Trimming removed 10 bases from V and 0 bases from J, with 16 bases in between. Germline-derived CDR1 and CDR2 are MDHEN and SYDVKM. For the CDR3, the DNA is TGTGCCACCACCACAGCCTCCCATAGCAATCAGCCCCAGCATTTT. Translating gives CATTTASHSNQPQHF.

This clonotype came up a few times. Since a much larger clone is just one base distant, this may be a read error. The V call is TRBV10-1, the J call TRBJ2-7, with 8 bases matching TRBD2. The germline V gene has CDR1 WNHNN and CDR2 SYGVQD (reference sequence). This CDR3 has 13 amino acids. V was clipped by 3 bases and J by 2 bases; unmatched bases: 0. The CDR3 coding sequence is TGCGCCAGCAGTGACGGGGGGGCCTACGAGCAGTACTTC. Translated: CASSDGGAYEQYF.

Only one count was recorded for this clonotype. A much more abundant neighbour one base away suggests this may be a read error. The chain has TRBV29-1 and TRBJ1-3; D is uncertain. In germline, CDR1 is SQVTM, CDR2 ANQGSEA. V lost 6 bases and J lost 2, with 14 bases in between. This CDR3 region has 14 residues. The CDR3 nucleotides read TGCAGCGTGACCCTCAGGAGCCCTGGAAACACCATATATTTT. Its protein is CSVTLRSPGNTIYF. Full variable domain (outside the CDR3, taken from reference TRBV29-1 and TRBJ1-3): SAVISQKPSRDICQRGTSLTIQCQVDSQVTMMFWYRQQPGQSLTLIATANQGSEATYESGFVIDKFPISRPNLTFSTLTVSNMSPEDSSIYLCSVTLRSPGNTIYFGEGSWLTVV.

Of note for this clonotype: It is likely a read error, because the conserved phenylalanine at the end of the CDR3 is missing. DNA for the CDR3: TGTGCCAGCAGCTTAGTAGGGACTAATTCACCCCTCCACCTT. This translates into CASSLVGTNSPLHL. The gene calls are TRBV7-9 and TRBJ1-6; possibly TRBD1 for D (5 bases). Deletions cut 1 base from V and 6 bases from J, with 7 bases between. This CDR3 has 14 residues. Germline-derived CDR1 and CDR2 are SEHNR and FQNEAQ (reference sequence).

On this clonotype: A much larger clone sits a single nucleotide away, making a read error possible. The J gene is TRBJ1-1, the V gene TRBV7-2; 7 bases line up with TRBD1. Germline V gene sequence: CDR1 SGHTA, CDR2 FQGNSA. This CDR3 has 15 amino acids. CDR3 region: CASSSYRGEIAEASF. CDR3 nucleotide sequence: TGTGCCAGCAGCAGCTACAGGGGAGAGATTGCTGAAGCTTCCTTT.

CDR3 amino acids: CATPAQGETQYF. CDR3 DNA sequence: TGTGCCACCCCCGCCCAGGGGGAGACCCAGTACTTC. The chain joins TRBV19 to TRBJ2-5, with a weak D call TRBD1 (6 bases). CDR1 and CDR2 (germline): LNHDA, SQIVND (reference sequence). The CDR3 loop spans 12 amino acids. Deletions cut 10 bases from V and 5 bases from J, with 14 bases between.

This clonotype was detected ten times or more. The chain is built from TRBV7-2 and TRBJ2-3; D remains unclear. This CDR3 has 12 residues. CDR1 and CDR2 (germline): SGHTA, FQGNSA. Trimming left V 6 bases short and J 2 bases short, with 6 bases between. The CDR3 reads CASSQDTDTQYF. The CDR3 bases are TGTGCCAGCAGTCAAGACACAGATACGCAGTATTTT.

As regards this clonotype: At one end the junction does not follow the germline gene, possibly because of a read error. This rearrangement joins TRBV20-1 to TRBJ2-7; D might be TRBD1 or TRBD2, each matching 5 bases. CDR1 DFQATT and CDR2 SNEGSKA come from the germline V gene (reference sequence). This CDR3 region has 15 residues. In DNA form, the CDR3 reads TGCAGTGCTAGAGATATGATGGGGGTCTCCTACGGGCAGTACTTC. Translating it yields CSARDMMGVSYGQYF.

This clonotype was counted a few times. The rearrangement links TRBV12-3 or TRBV12-4 to TRBJ1-5; tentative D call: TRBD1 (6 bases). The CDR3 is 14 amino acids. Trimming left V 3 bases short and J 3 bases short, with 9 bases between. The CDR3 loop reads CASSFQGINQPQHF. In DNA form, the CDR3 reads TGTGCCAGCAGTTTTCAGGGGATCAATCAGCCCCAGCATTTT.